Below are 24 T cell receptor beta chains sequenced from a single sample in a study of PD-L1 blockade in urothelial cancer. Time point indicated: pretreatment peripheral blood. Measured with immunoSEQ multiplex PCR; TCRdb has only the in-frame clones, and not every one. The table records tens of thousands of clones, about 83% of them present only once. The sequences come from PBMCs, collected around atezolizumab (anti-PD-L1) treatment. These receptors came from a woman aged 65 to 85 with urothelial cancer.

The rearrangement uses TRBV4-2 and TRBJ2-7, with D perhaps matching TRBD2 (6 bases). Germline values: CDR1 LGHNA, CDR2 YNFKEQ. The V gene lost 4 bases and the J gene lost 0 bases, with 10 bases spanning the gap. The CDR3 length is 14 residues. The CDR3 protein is CASSPQRASYEQYF. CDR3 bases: TGTGCCAGCAGCCCCCAGCGGGCCTCCTACGAGCAGTACTTC.

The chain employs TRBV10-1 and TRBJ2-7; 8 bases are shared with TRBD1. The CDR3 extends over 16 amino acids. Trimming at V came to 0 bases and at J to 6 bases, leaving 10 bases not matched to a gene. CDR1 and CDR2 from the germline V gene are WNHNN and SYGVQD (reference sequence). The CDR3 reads CASSESTGAPFGEQYF. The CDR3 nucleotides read TGCGCCAGCAGTGAGTCGACAGGGGCACCCTTCGGCGAGCAGTACTTC.

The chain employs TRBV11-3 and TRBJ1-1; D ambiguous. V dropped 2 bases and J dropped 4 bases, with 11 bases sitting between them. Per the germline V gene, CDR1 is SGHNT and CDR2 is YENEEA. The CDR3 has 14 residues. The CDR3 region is CASSLTGRGTEAFF. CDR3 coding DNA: TGTGCCAGCAGCTTAACTGGCCGGGGCACTGAAGCTTTCTTT. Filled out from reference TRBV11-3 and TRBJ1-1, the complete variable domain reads EAGVVQSPRYKIIEKKQPVAFWCNPISGHNTLYWYLQNLGQGPELLIRYENEEAVDDSQLPKDRFSAERLKGVDSTLKIQPAELGDSAVYLCASSLTGRGTEAFFGQGTRLTVV.

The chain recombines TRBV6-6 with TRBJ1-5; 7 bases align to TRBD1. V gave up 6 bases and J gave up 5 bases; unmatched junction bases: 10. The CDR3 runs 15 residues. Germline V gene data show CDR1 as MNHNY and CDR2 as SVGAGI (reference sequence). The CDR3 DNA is TGTGCCAGCAGCCAGTCGGGGCAGGGGGATCAGCCCCAGCATTTT. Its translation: CASSQSGQGDQPQHF.

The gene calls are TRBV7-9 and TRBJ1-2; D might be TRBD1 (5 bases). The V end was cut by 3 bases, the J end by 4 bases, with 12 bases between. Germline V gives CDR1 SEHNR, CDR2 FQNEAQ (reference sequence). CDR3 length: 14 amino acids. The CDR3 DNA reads TGTGCCAGCAGCTTTAACACAGGAGCCTATGGCTACACCTTC. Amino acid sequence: CASSFNTGAYGYTF.

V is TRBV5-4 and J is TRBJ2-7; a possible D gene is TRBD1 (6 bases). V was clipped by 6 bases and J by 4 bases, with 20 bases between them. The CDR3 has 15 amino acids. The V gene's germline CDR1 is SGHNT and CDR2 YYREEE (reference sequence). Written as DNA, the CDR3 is TGTGCCAGCACCGATACCCCATCCAGGGGATACGAGCAGTACTTC. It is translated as CASTDTPSRGYEQYF.

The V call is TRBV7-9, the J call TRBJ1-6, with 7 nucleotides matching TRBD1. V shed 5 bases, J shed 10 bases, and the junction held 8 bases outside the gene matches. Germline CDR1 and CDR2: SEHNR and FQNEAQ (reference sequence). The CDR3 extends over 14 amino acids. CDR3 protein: CASSQQGKDSPLHF. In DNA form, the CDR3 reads TGTGCCAGCAGCCAACAGGGGAAAGACTCACCCCTCCACTTT.

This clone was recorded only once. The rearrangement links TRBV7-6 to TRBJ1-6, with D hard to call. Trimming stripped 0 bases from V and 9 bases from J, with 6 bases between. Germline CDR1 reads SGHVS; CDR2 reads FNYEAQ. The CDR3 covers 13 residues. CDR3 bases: TGTGCCAGCAGCTTAGCTAATATTTCACCCCTCCACTTT. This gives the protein CASSLANISPLHF.

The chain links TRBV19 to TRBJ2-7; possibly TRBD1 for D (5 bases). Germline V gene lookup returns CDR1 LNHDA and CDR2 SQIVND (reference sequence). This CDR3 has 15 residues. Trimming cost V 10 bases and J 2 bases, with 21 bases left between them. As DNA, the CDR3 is TGTGCCACCCGAGGTGGGGTAGTGGGGCCCTACGAGCAGTACTTC. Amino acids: CATRGGVVGPYEQYF.

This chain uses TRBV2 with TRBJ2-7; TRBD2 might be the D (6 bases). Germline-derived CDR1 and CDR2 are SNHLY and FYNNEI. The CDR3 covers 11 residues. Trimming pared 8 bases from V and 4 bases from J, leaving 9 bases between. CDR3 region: CASGRRYEQYF. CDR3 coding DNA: TGTGCCAGCGGGAGGAGGTACGAGCAGTACTTC.

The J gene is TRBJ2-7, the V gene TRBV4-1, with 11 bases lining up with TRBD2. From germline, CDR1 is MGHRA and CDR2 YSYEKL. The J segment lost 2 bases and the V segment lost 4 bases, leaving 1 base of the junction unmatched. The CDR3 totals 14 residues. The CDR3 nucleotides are TGCGCCAGCAGCCCGGGACTAGCGGCCTACGAGCAGTACTTC. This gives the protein CASSPGLAAYEQYF.

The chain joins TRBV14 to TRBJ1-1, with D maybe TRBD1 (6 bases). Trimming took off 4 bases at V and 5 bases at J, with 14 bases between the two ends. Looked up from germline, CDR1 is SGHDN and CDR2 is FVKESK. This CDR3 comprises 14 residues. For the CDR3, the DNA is TGTGCCAGCAGCCCTTTGGGGGGGCGGACTGAAGCTTTCTTT. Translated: CASSPLGGRTEAFF.

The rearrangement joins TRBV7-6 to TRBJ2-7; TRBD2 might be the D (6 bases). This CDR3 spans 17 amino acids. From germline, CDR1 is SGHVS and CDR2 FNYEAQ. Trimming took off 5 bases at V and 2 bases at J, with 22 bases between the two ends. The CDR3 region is CASSTSRIGTGTYEQYF. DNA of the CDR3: TGTGCCAGCAGCACCTCAAGGATCGGGACTGGCACCTACGAGCAGTACTTC.

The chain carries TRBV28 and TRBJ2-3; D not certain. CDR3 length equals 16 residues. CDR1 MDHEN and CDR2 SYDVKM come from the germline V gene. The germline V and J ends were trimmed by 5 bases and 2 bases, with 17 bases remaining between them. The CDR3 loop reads CASSPPTVVHTDTQYF. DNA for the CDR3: TGTGCCAGCAGTCCCCCCACAGTGGTCCACACAGATACGCAGTATTTT.

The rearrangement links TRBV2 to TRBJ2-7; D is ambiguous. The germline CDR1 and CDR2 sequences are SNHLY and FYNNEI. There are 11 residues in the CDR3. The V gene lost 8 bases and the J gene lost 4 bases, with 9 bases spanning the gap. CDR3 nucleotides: TGTGCCAGCGGGCCAAGATACGAGCAGTACTTC. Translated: CASGPRYEQYF.

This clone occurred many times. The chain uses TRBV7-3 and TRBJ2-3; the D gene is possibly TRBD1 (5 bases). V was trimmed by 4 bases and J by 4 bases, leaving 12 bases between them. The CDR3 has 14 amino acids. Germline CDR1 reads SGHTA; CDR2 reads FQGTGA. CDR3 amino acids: CASSSSQASDTQYF. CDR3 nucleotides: TGTGCCAGCAGCTCCTCACAGGCTTCAGATACGCAGTATTTT.

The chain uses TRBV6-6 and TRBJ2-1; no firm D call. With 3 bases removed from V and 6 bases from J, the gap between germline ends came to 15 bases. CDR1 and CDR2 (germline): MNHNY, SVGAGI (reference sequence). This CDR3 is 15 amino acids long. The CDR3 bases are TGTGCCAGCAGTTATACGAGCTTCTCTGGCAATGAGCAGTTCTTC. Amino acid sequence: CASSYTSFSGNEQFF.

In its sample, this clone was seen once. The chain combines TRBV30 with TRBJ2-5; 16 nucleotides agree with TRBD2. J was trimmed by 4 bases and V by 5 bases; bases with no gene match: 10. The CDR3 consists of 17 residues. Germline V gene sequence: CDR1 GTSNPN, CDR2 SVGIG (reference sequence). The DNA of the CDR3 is TGTGCCTGGGAAGGGACTAGCGGGAGGGCTGTGGGAGAGACCCAGTACTTC. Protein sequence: CAWEGTSGRAVGETQYF.

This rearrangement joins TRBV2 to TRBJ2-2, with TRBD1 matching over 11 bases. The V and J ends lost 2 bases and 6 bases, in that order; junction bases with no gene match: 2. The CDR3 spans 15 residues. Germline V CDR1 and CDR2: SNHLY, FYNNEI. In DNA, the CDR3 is TGTGCCAGCAGTGAAAGGACAGGGGGCCCCGGGGAGCTGTTTTTT. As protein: CASSERTGGPGELFF.

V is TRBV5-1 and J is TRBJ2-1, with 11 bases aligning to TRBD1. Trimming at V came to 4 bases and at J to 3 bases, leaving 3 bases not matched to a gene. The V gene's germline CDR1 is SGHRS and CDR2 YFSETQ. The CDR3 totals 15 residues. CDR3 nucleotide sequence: TGCGCCAGCAGCCCAGGGACAGGGGGCTACAATGAGCAGTTCTTC. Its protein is CASSPGTGGYNEQFF.

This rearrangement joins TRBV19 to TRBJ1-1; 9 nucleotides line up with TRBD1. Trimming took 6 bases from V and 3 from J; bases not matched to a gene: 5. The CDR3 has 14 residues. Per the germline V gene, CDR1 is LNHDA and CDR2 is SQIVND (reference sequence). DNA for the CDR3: TGTGCCAGTAGAAACCGGGACAGGGACACTGAAGCTTTCTTT. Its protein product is CASRNRDRDTEAFF.

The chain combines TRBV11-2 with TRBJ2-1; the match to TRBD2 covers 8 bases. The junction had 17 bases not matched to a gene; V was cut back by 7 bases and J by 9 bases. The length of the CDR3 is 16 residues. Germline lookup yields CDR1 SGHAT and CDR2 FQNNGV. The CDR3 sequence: CASTQSGGRGSGEQFF. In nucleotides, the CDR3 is TGTGCCAGCACCCAATCGGGGGGGCGAGGGTCCGGTGAGCAGTTCTTC.

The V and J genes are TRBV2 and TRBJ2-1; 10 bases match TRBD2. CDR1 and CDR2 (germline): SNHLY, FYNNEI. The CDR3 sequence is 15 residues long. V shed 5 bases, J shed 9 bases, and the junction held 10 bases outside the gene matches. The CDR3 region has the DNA TGTGCCAGCAGTAAAAGCCTAGCGGGAGAAGGTGAGCAGTTCTTC. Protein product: CASSKSLAGEGEQFF.

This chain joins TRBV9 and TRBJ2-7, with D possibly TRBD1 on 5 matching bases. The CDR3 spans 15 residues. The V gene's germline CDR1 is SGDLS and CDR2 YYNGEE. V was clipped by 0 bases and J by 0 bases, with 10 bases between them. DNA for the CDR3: TGTGCCAGCAGCGTAGAGGGGATACCCTCCTACGAGCAGTACTTC. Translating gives CASSVEGIPSYEQYF.